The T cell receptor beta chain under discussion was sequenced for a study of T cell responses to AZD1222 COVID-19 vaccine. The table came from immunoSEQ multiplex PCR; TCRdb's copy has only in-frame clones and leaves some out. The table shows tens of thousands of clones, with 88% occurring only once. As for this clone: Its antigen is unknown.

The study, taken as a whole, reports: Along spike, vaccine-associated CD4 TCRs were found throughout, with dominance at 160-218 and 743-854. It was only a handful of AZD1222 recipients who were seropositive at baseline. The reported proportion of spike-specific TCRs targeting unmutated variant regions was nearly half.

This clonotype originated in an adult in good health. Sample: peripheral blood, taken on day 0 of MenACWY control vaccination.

DNA for the CDR3: TGCGCCAGCAGTAATACAGCTAACAATGAGCAGTTCTTC. Translation: CASSNTANNEQFF. The V and J genes are TRBV5-1 and TRBJ2-1; D remains ambiguous. The V gene lost 5 bases and the J gene lost 5 bases, with 11 bases spanning the gap. Germline CDR1 and CDR2: SGHRS and YFSETQ. This CDR3 contains 13 residues.